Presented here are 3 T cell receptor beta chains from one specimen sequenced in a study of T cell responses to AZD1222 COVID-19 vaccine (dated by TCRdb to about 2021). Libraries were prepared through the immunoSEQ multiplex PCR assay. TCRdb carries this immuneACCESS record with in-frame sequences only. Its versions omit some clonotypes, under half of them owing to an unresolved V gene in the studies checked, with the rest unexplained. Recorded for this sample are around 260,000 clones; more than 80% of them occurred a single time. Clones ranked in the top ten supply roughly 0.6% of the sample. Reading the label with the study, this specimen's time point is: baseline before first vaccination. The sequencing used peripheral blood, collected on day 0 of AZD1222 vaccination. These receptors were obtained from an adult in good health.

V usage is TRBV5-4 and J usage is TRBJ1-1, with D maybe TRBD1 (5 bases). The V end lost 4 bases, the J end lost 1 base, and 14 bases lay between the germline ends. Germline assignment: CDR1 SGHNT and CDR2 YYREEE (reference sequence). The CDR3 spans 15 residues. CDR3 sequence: CASSPIERGNTEAFF. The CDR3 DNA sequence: TGTGCCAGCAGCCCTATCGAAAGGGGGAACACTGAAGCTTTCTTT.

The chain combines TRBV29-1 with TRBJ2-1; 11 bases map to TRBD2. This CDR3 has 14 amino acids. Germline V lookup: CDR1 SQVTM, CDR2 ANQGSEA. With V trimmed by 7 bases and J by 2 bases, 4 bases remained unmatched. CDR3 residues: CSAGTSGPYNEQFF. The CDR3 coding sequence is TGCAGCGCTGGGACTAGCGGCCCCTACAATGAGCAGTTCTTC.

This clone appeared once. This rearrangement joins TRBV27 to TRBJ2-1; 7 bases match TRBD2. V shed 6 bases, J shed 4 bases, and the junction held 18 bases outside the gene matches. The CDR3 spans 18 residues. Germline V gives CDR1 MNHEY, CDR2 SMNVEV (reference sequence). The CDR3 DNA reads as TGTGCCAGCAGCGGCGCAGGGTCTCTAGCGGAGCCGTACAATGAGCAGTTCTTC. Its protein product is CASSGAGSLAEPYNEQFF.